This T cell receptor (beta chain) was retrieved from a study of cytomegalovirus exposure and HLA in healthy donors. Whole-study results and caveats: The authors later found most CMV-associated TCR beta chains appeared HLA-restricted.

PCR amplification relied on 60 Vbeta primers (plus 13 Jbeta primers). In the study's own analysis: In a later analysis, of roughly 73 million unique beta chains, about 12 million appeared in at least two donors. Profiled with immunoSEQ multiplex PCR; TCRdb holds only in-frame clones, not every one. V and J calls and clone size are those listed in that table; D and trimming were worked out from the DNA. The sample holds roughly 150,000 clones, roughly 80% seen once. As for this clone: Its antigen is unknown.

The CDR3 extends over 15 amino acids. In germline, CDR1 is LNHDA, CDR2 SQIVND (reference sequence). The V gene lost 2 bases and the J gene lost 2 bases, with 13 bases spanning the gap. The source is a female donor in good health and CMV-seronegative. The chain recombines TRBV19 with TRBJ2-7; D possibly corresponds to TRBD2 (6 bases). The sample comprised PBMCs. CDR3 protein: CASSIFGGFPYEQYF. The CDR3 DNA is TGTGCCAGTAGTATATTTGGGGGGTTCCCCTACGAGCAGTACTTC.